The following is a T cell receptor (beta chain) sequence with its context. Its antigen is unknown. From germline, CDR1 is MRHNA and CDR2 SNTAGT. V shed 4 bases and J shed 0 bases, with 13 bases lying between them. The length of the CDR3 is 16 residues. The data stem from a study of beta chain features in type 1 diabetes. Study-wide results and caveats: When Type 1 diabetes patients were examined, their TCRB CDR3s proved moderately but significantly shorter in all four CD4+ subsets. Naive, central memory and Treg TCRB repertoires seemed to resemble each other more closely in patients than they did in healthy donors. Shorter templates may be favored by PCR, equally so in patients and controls. Small HLA sub-analyses could not settle whether HLA shapes TCRB rearrangement.

Expressed TCRB transcripts got sequenced, as all isolated RNA was reverse transcribed. TCRdb's copy holds only in-frame clones and misses some; the assay was immunoSEQ multiplex PCR. The sample shows about 320,000 clones, approximately 14% of them seen only once. This sequence joins TRBV6-4 and TRBJ1-3; D might be TRBD1 (5 bases). The source is a man aged 30 to 39 in good health. The sequenced material came from central memory CD4+ T cells from blood. The CDR3 loop is CASSVGRPLSGNTIYF. CDR3 coding DNA: TGTGCCAGCAGTGTGGGGCGACCGCTCTCTGGAAACACCATATATTTT.